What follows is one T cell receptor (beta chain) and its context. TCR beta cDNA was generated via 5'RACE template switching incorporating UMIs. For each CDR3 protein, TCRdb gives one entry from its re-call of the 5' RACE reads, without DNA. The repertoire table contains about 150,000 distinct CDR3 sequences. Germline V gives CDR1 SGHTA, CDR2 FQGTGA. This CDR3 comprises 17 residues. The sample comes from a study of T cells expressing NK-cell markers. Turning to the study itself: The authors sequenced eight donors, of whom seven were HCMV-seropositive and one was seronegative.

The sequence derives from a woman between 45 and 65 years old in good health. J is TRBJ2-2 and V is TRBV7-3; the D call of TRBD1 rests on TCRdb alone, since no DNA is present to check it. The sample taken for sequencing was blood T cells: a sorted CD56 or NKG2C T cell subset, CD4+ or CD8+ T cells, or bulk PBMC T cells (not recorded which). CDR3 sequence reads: CASSLTPGRESTGELFF.